The 18 T cell receptor beta chains given below trace back to one sample, sequenced in a study of blood T cells in healthy people across ages (dated by TCRdb to the mid-2010s). The receptor library was made with 5' RACE. TCRdb names Illumina HiSeq 2500 as the instrument used. A second PCR of roughly 6 to 12 cycles was run with a J-beta primer mix and a sample-barcoded 5' primer. TCRdb's own reprocessing of the public reads used fastp at Q25 and MiXCR and kept productive beta chains. Each entry merges the rows of one CDR3 protein and shows their most common DNA and genes. The sample records roughly 1.7 million distinct CDR3 sequences, approximately 32% of which are singletons. In total, the top ten clones hold about 10% of the sample. The sample consisted of blood. Receptors originate from a woman aged 25 to 39 in good health.

This rearrangement joins TRBV10-3 to TRBJ1-5; 8 positions agree with TRBD1. CDR1 is ENHRY, CDR2 SYGVKD, per germline. J was trimmed by 10 bases and V by 10 bases; bases with no gene match: 21. The CDR3 is 16 amino acids. The CDR3 sequence is CATGQGFVSNQTPQHF. CDR3 coding DNA: TGTGCCACCGGACAGGGCTTTGTTAGCAATCAGACCCCCCAGCATTTT.

This clonotype turned up a few times. V usage is TRBV20-1 and J usage is TRBJ1-1; D is unclear. The length of the CDR3 is 13 residues. Germline assignment: CDR1 DFQATT and CDR2 SNEGSKA (reference sequence). Trimming removed 4 bases at V and 5 bases at J, with 14 bases between. The CDR3 nucleotides are TGCAGTGCTAAGGACGTGGCAAAGACTGAAGCTTTCTTT. This encodes CSAKDVAKTEAFF.

This clonotype has a count of ten or more. The rearrangement links TRBV20-1 to TRBJ2-7; 8 bases map to TRBD2. The V gene's germline CDR1 is DFQATT and CDR2 SNEGSKA (reference sequence). Trimming took 1 base from V and 2 from J; bases not matched to a gene: 4. The CDR3 has 14 amino acids. CDR3 protein: CSARGERETYEQYF. CDR3 DNA sequence: TGCAGTGCTAGAGGGGAGCGGGAGACCTACGAGCAGTACTTC.

V gene TRBV14 combines with J gene TRBJ2-5; 9 bases fit TRBD2. The J segment lost 5 bases and the V segment lost 2 bases, leaving 9 bases of the junction unmatched. Germline V gene data show CDR1 as SGHDN and CDR2 as FVKESK. The CDR3 is 16 amino acids. As DNA, the CDR3 is TGTGCCAGCAGCCAACTGACTAGCGGAACGTTGGAGACCCAGTACTTC. This translates into CASSQLTSGTLETQYF.

The rearrangement uses TRBV12-3 or TRBV12-4 and TRBJ1-5; D gene ambiguous. The V and J ends lost 8 bases and 3 bases respectively, with 5 bases between them. This CDR3 region has 11 residues. The DNA of the CDR3 is TGTGCCAGCTCACCCAATCAGCCCCAGCATTTT. This sequence encodes CASSPNQPQHF.

This clonotype was seen more than once but under ten times. The rearrangement uses TRBV7-3 and TRBJ2-1; D perhaps matches TRBD2 (5 bases). Germline lookup yields CDR1 SGHTA and CDR2 FQGTGA. Trimming took off 2 bases at V and 4 bases at J, with 12 bases between the two ends. The CDR3 length is 15 residues. In DNA form, the CDR3 reads TGTGCCAGCAGCTTAGGTAGTAGCGATTACAATGAGCAGTTCTTC. Translated: CASSLGSSDYNEQFF. The full variable domain, its missing parts supplied by reference TRBV7-3 and TRBJ2-1, is GAGVSQTPSNKVTEKGKYVELRCDPISGHTALYWYRQSLGQGPEFLIYFQGTGAADDSGLPNDRFFAVRPEGSVSTLKIQRTERGDSAVYLCASSLGSSDYNEQFFGPGTRLTVL.

V and J are TRBV4-1 and TRBJ1-4; the D is unclear. Germline V lookup: CDR1 MGHRA, CDR2 YSYEKL. Trimming pared 4 bases from V and 4 bases from J, leaving 13 bases between. The CDR3 loop spans 15 amino acids. DNA for the CDR3: TGCGCCAGCAGCCGTTTCCGGGAGGGTAATGAAAAACTGTTTTTT. It translates to CASSRFREGNEKLFF.

This clonotype occurred once. The CDR3 loop is CASSLVHGSAVSYEQYF. CDR3 in DNA: TGTGCCAGCAGCTTAGTCCATGGGAGCGCAGTTTCCTACGAGCAGTACTTC. The V gene is TRBV11-2, the J gene TRBJ2-5; D might be TRBD2 (5 bases). The end of the DNA aligns better with TRBJ2-7, so the J call may be wrong. The CDR3 has 17 residues. Germline CDR1 SGHAT, CDR2 FQNNGV.

This rearrangement joins TRBV5-1 to TRBJ1-2, with D perhaps TRBD1 (5 bases). Looked up from germline, CDR1 is SGHRS and CDR2 is YFSETQ. The CDR3 totals 14 residues. V was pared by 0 bases and J by 8 bases, with 14 bases between. The CDR3 DNA reads TGCGCCAGCAGCTTGGAATGGCAGGGCGAGGGCTACACCTTC. The encoded protein is CASSLEWQGEGYTF.

This chain uses TRBV20-1 with TRBJ2-3, with TRBD2 matching 8 bases. CDR1 and CDR2 (germline): DFQATT, SNEGSKA (reference sequence). After removal of 0 bases from V and 0 bases from J, the junction contained 5 bases not matched to a gene. The CDR3 has 16 residues. The CDR3 sequence: CSARDQLAGSTDTQYF. CDR3 nucleotide sequence: TGCAGTGCTAGAGATCAGCTAGCGGGCAGCACAGATACGCAGTATTTT.

The chain recombines TRBV18 with TRBJ2-7, with 10 bases that match TRBD1. The CDR3 consists of 15 residues. Germline-derived CDR1 and CDR2 are KGHSH and LQKENI. The junction had 10 bases not matched to a gene; V was cut back by 6 bases and J by 5 bases. This CDR3 is CASSPGTGAIDEQYF. The CDR3 bases are TGTGCCAGCTCGCCCGGGACAGGGGCAATCGACGAGCAGTACTTC.

This clonotype came up a few times. The V and J genes are TRBV5-5 and TRBJ1-2; D is ambiguous. V lost 6 bases and J 0 bases, leaving 12 bases between the germline ends. This CDR3 has 14 amino acids. Germline V gene lookup returns CDR1 SGHKS and CDR2 YYEKEE (reference sequence). CDR3 sequence reads: CASNTGRANYGYTF. As DNA, the CDR3 is TGTGCCAGCAACACGGGAAGAGCTAACTATGGCTACACCTTC.

The chain carries TRBV20-1 and TRBJ1-4, with D possibly TRBD1 on 6 matching bases. Trimming took 3 bases from V and 8 from J, leaving 13 bases between them. This CDR3 is 13 amino acids long. The germline V gene has CDR1 DFQATT and CDR2 SNEGSKA (reference sequence). CDR3 nucleotides: TGCAGTGCTAGCAGTCGGGGGCGAGAAAAACTGTTTTTT. This codes for CSASSRGREKLFF.

This clonotype was detected a few times. This CDR3 reads CASTVAGANHEQFF. CDR3 DNA sequence: TGCGCCAGCACCGTAGCGGGAGCGAACCATGAGCAGTTCTTC. This sequence joins TRBV5-1 and TRBJ2-1; 9 bases agree with TRBD2. With V trimmed by 6 bases and J by 8 bases, 9 bases remained unmatched. The CDR3 consists of 14 residues. The germline CDR1 and CDR2 sequences are SGHRS and YFSETQ.

This clonotype has only one observation. As DNA, the CDR3 is TGTGCCAGCAGCGATTTTGTATACTACGAGCAGTACTTC. It codes for CASSDFVYYEQYF. This chain joins TRBV7-2 and TRBJ2-7; no reliable D call. Germline V gene sequence: CDR1 SGHTA, CDR2 FQGNSA. The V end lost 5 bases, the J end lost 3 bases, and 11 bases lay between the germline ends. The CDR3 length is 13 residues.

About this clonotype itself: One end of the junction fails to match germline, which may point to a read error. The genes are TRBV20-1 and TRBJ2-3; D may be TRBD2 (5 bases). CDR1 DFQATT and CDR2 SNEGSKA come from the germline V gene (reference sequence). The CDR3 consists of 16 residues. The CDR3 DNA is TGCAGTGCTAGAGATGTAAAGATTCCTAGCACAGATGCGCAGTATTTT. This encodes CSARDVKIPSTDAQYF.

This clonotype turned up a few times. The rearrangement joins TRBV20-1 to TRBJ2-1; perhaps TRBD1 as D (6 bases). Between the trimmed V and J ends, which lost 0 bases and 7 bases, there was a span of 16 bases. The CDR3 has 15 residues. Germline V CDR1 and CDR2: DFQATT, SNEGSKA (reference sequence). The CDR3 DNA is TGCAGTGCTAGAGATCGGGTCAGGGGTCGTAATGAGCAGTTCTTC. This codes for CSARDRVRGRNEQFF.

The chain has TRBV3-1 and TRBJ2-5, with 8 bases lining up with TRBD2. The CDR3 consists of 15 residues. V gave up 3 bases and J gave up 2 bases; unmatched junction bases: 5. Germline CDR1 reads LGHDT; CDR2 reads YNNKEL (reference sequence). The CDR3 nucleotides are TGTGCCAGCAGCCACACGGGGGGGCAACAAGAGACCCAGTACTTC. Translated, it gives CASSHTGGQQETQYF.